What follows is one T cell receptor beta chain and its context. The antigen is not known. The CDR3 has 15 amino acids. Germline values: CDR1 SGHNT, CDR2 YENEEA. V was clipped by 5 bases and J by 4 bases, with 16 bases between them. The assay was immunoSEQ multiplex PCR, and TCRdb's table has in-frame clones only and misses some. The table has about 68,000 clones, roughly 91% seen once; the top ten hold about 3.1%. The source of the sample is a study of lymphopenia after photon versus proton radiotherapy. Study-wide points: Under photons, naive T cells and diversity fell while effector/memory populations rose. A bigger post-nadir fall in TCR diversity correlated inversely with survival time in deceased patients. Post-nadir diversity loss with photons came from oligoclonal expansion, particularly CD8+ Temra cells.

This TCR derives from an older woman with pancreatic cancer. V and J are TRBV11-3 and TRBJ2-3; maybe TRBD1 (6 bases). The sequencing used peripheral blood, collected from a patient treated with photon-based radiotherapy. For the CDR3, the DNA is TGTGCCAGCAGCCTACAGGGCCAGGGTTCAGATACGCAGTATTTT. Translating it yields CASSLQGQGSDTQYF.